This T cell receptor beta chain was recorded in a study of cytomegalovirus exposure and HLA in healthy donors. Study observations and caveats: Later, TCR association rates were found to vary by HLA locus, highest for DRB1 and lowest for HLA-C.

The donors (healthy individuals) were bone marrow donors. This CDR3 comprises 16 residues. In germline, CDR1 is SGHTA, CDR2 FQGNSA. V dropped 2 bases and J dropped 4; count of bases not matched to a gene: 10. Vbeta (60) and Jbeta (13) primers were used in the PCR. Sequenced by immunoSEQ multiplex PCR; TCRdb stores in-frame clones only, minus some. The table lists about 150,000 clones, roughly two thirds of them singletons. Concerning this clone: Antigen specificity is unknown.

The TCR originated in a woman between 18 and 29 years old in good health and CMV-seropositive. The chain joins TRBV7-2 to TRBJ1-1, with 7 positions matching TRBD1. Sequencing was performed on PBMCs. CDR3 loop: CASSLITPAGGTEAFF. As DNA, the CDR3 is TGTGCCAGCAGCTTAATAACTCCCGCAGGGGGCACTGAAGCTTTCTTT.